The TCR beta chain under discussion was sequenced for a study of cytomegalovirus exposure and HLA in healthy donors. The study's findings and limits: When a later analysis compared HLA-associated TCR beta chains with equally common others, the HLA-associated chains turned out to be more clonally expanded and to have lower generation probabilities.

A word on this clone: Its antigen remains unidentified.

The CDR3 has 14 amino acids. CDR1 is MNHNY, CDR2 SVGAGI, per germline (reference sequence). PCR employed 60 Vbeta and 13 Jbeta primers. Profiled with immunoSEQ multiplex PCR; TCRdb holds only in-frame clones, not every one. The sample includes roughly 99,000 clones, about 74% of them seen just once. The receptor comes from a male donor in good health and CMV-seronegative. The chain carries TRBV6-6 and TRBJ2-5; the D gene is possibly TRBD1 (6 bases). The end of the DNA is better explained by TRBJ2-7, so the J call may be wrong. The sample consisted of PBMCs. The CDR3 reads CASRPGTKAYEQYF. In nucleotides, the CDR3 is TGTGCCAGCAGACCCGGGACAAAAGCTTACGAGCAGTACTTC.